The rows below give T cell receptor beta chains drawn from one sample of a study of blood T cell repertoires in COVID-19. Generated by immunoSEQ multiplex PCR, the TCRdb table keeps only in-frame clones and is missing some. The sample contains approximately 170,000 clones, approximately 80% of which appear only once. The sequenced sample was PBMCs or T cells enriched from blood (not recorded which). These receptor sequences come from a man aged 40-55 years who had recovered from COVID-19. Each CDR3 is given with its conserved first and last residue. The order of the fields is clone size, J gene, V gene, D gene, CDR3 protein, CDR3 DNA. D genes are given only for firm matches. Rows give clone size only sometimes, using once, few, many, or a class for an expanded clone.

- TRBJ1-3 TRBV11-2 - CASSSNSGNTIYF TGTGCCAGCAGCTCTAACTCTGGAAACACCATATATTTT
few TRBJ2-1 TRBV3-1/TRBV3-2 TRBD2 CASSGRGGHLFF TGTGCCAGCAGTGGGCGGGGGGGCCACTTGTTCTTC
- TRBJ1-1 TRBV5-1 - CASSLQGTNTEAFF TGCGCCAGCAGCTTGCAGGGAACGAACACTGAAGCTTTCTTT
- TRBJ2-3 TRBV10-3 TRBD2 CAIRDKTSGGLTDTQYF TGTGCCATCAGGGACAAAACTAGCGGGGGATTGACAGATACGCAGTATTTT
- TRBJ2-7 TRBV7-9 - CASSSQLYEQYF TGTGCCAGCAGCTCCCAACTTTACGAGCAGTACTTC
few TRBJ1-3 TRBV5-1 - CASSLAGQGTGGDGNTIYF TGCGCCAGCAGCTTGGCCGGCCAGGGCACGGGCGGGGATGGAAACACCATATATTTT
once TRBJ1-2 TRBV3-1/TRBV3-2 - CASSQEGRGDYGYTF TGTGCCAGCAGCCAAGAGGGCAGGGGCGACTATGGCTACACCTTC
- TRBJ2-1 TRBV18 TRBD2 CASSPPGFSGGANEQFF TGTGCCAGCTCACCCCCCGGGTTTAGCGGGGGGGCCAATGAGCAGTTCTTC
- TRBJ1-6 TRBV30 TRBD1 CAWGDRGFNSPLHF TGTGCCTGGGGGGACAGGGGCTTTAATTCACCCCTCCACTTT
- TRBJ1-2 TRBV6-5 - CASTDIARSGYTF TGTGCCAGCACCGATATAGCCCGATCTGGCTACACCTTC
- TRBJ2-1 TRBV7-2 TRBD2 CASSDTGGSGEGQFF TGTGCCAGCAGCGACACCGGTGGTAGCGGGGAAGGGCAGTTCTTC
once TRBJ2-1 TRBV3-1/TRBV3-2 TRBD1 CASSLASKGQGYEQFF TGTGCCAGCAGCCTTGCCTCTAAGGGACAGGGATATGAGCAGTTCTTC
- TRBJ1-5 TRBV7-2 - CASSLQGGQPQHF TGTGCCAGCAGTTTACAGGGCGGCCAGCCCCAGCATTTT
- TRBJ2-7 TRBV6-5 TRBD1 CASSQYRGTYEQYF TGTGCCAGCAGTCAATACAGGGGTACCTACGAGCAGTACTTC
- TRBJ1-1 TRBV5-1 - CASSLSGETEAFF TGCGCCAGCAGCTTGTCGGGGGAAACTGAAGCTTTCTTT
- TRBJ1-2 TRBV30 TRBD1 CAWSQGQGPNYGYTF TGTGCCTGGAGTCAGGGACAGGGGCCGAACTATGGCTACACCTTC
- TRBJ2-6 TRBV6-4 - CASSGAAGANVLTF TGTGCCAGCAGTGGGGCCGCTGGGGCCAACGTCCTGACTTTC
- TRBJ2-7 TRBV6-5 - CATSYSYEQYF TGTGCCACCAGCTACTCCTACGAGCAGTACTTC
- TRBJ1-1 TRBV30 TRBD1 CAWGQGNTEAFF TGTGCCTGGGGACAGGGAAACACTGAAGCTTTCTTT
- TRBJ2-1 TRBV19 TRBD2 CASSIRPAGGPFRIYNEQFF TGTGCCAGTAGTATTCGTCCAGCGGGGGGGCCCTTCCGAATCTACAATGAGCAGTTCTTC
- TRBJ1-2 TRBV30 - CAWSPRRRQGYGYTF TGTGCCTGGAGCCCGAGACGACGCCAGGGCTATGGCTACACCTTC
many TRBJ2-3 TRBV19 - CASTLGGGRTDTQYF TGTGCCAGTACCCTAGGGGGGGGACGCACAGATACGCAGTATTTT
- TRBJ2-2 TRBV6-5 TRBD2 CASSYGGGTNTGELFF TGTGCCAGCAGTTATGGGGGGGGGACGAACACCGGGGAGCTGTTTTTT
- TRBJ1-6 TRBV27 - CASSLVRQFGRNSPLHF TGTGCCAGCAGTTTAGTGCGACAGTTCGGTAGAAATTCACCCCTCCACTTT
- TRBJ2-1 TRBV12-3/TRBV12-4 - CASSTDNEQFF TGTGCCAGCAGTACAGACAATGAGCAGTTCTTC
- TRBJ2-1 TRBV19 - CASSIPIARGYNEQFF TGTGCCAGTAGTATACCAATAGCGAGGGGGTACAATGAGCAGTTCTTC
- TRBJ1-2 TRBV29-1 TRBD1 CSTWTGHGYTF TGCAGCACCTGGACAGGGCATGGCTACACCTTC
- TRBJ1-3 TRBV6-5 - CASILKGAGNTIYF TGTGCCAGCATATTGAAAGGGGCCGGGAACACCATATATTTT
few TRBJ1-6 TRBV27 - CASSFARSTIYNSPLHF TGTGCCAGCAGTTTCGCACGGAGTACCATTTATAATTCACCCCTCCACTTT
- TRBJ2-5 TRBV7-8 TRBD2 CASRLSPSGQETQYF TGTGCCAGCAGACTTTCCCCTAGCGGGCAAGAGACCCAGTACTTC
- TRBJ2-1 TRBV11-3 - CASSLQQGTEQFF TGTGCCAGCAGCTTACAGCAGGGGACTGAGCAGTTCTTC
- TRBJ2-2 TRBV28 - CASSLGLDTGELFF TGTGCCAGCAGTTTAGGCCTGGACACCGGGGAGCTGTTTTTT
- TRBJ1-4 TRBV4-1 - CASSQVPRQLNEKLFF TGCGCCAGCAGCCAAGTCCCGAGGCAGCTTAATGAAAAACTGTTTTTT
- TRBJ2-5 TRBV2 TRBD2 CASKEPSGAQETQYF TGTGCCAGCAAAGAGCCTAGCGGGGCTCAAGAGACCCAGTACTTC
- TRBJ1-1 TRBV27 - CASSSRPPDRNTEAFF TGTGCCAGCAGTTCCCGTCCCCCCGACAGGAACACTGAAGCTTTCTTT
- TRBJ2-3 TRBV2 TRBD2 CASSPGLAGGQVAGWAQYF TGTGCCAGCTCTCCGGGACTAGCGGGGGGGCAAGTGGCGGGTTGGGCACAGTATTTT